The following is a T cell receptor (beta chain) sequence with its context. As yet, its antigen is unknown. J gave up 2 bases and V 3 bases, and 5 bases lay outside the gene matches. This CDR3 contains 15 residues. Germline V gives CDR1 MGHRA, CDR2 YSYEKL. The sample originates from a study of cytomegalovirus exposure and HLA in healthy donors. PCR involved 60 Vbeta and 13 Jbeta primers. Using immunoSEQ multiplex PCR, the repertoire was profiled, and TCRdb retains in-frame clones only, with some absent. The sample has about 33,000 clones. Study conclusions and caveats: A missense DCLRE1C variant was associated with V- and J-gene trimming of TCR beta chains in a later analysis, and an independent cohort replicated the association. In a later analysis, common viral pathogens appeared linked to several of the most significant clusters.

The TCR comes from a man in his forties in good health and CMV-seronegative. The chain couples TRBV4-1 to TRBJ2-7; 9 bases map to TRBD1. The specimen was PBMCs. CDR3 sequence reads: CASSQEGQGTYEQYF. The CDR3 region has the DNA TGCGCCAGCAGCCAGGAGGGACAGGGTACCTACGAGCAGTACTTC.